This TCR beta chain was recorded in a study of shared clonotypes between healthy human individuals. TCRdb's copy holds only in-frame clones and misses some; the assay was immunoSEQ multiplex PCR. This sample yields about 2.1 million clones, of which 93% are seen a single time; about 1.7% belongs to the top ten. V lost 7 bases to trimming and J lost 6 bases; unmatched junction nucleotides: 10. Germline V gene data show CDR1 as WSHSY and CDR2 as SAAADI. CDR3 length: 15 amino acids. Terminally differentiated effector memory CD45RA+ cells were excluded from the naive CD8 cells, which were CD45RO-negative and positively selected for CCR7.

The receptor comes from a man aged 18 to 30 in good health. Some clones in this sample may be carry-over from other donors' samples. This chain connects TRBV10-2 to TRBJ2-1, with TRBD1 matching over 9 bases. The sequenced sample was naive CD8+ T cells from PBMCs. Here the CDR3 DNA reads TGCGCCAGCACCTCCGGACAGGGGAAAAGCAATGAGCAGTTCTTC. It is translated as CASTSGQGKSNEQFF.